The clone carrying this T cell receptor (beta chain) has only a few counts. Its target is unknown. The sample originates from a study of vaccination and CD4 T cells after COVID-19. Background on the study: The authors gave control cultures a CEFX pool, an HIV-1 Nef pool, or no peptide.

Described treatment: approximately 9-day PBMC culture with coronavirus spike peptide pools or control peptides (ViraFEST assay). Antigen-specific T cells were expanded with peptide pools by ViraFEST, and TCRs were then sequenced. With the Oncomine TCR Beta short-read assay, DNA from cultured CD4+ T cells was sequenced. MiXCR, applied by TCRdb to the PCR reads, yields one record per CDR3 protein. This sample has thousands of distinct CDR3 sequences; approximately 20% occur once, and the top ten carry roughly 9%. General study findings and limits: The authors studied relatively few convalescent patients and analyzed no early post-infection timepoints.

The CDR3 loop spans 17 amino acids. Germline values: CDR1 DFQATT, CDR2 SNEGSKA (reference sequence). V was pared by 5 bases and J by 1 base, with 12 bases of the junction left unmatched. The chain recombines TRBV20-1 with TRBJ1-5, with 9 bases identical to TRBD1. The sample in question was CD4+ T cells from blood, cultured in vitro, obtained after SARS-CoV-2 vaccination. This clonotype was obtained from a human donor who had recovered from COVID-19. The CDR3 DNA reads TGCAGTGCTCGCCCCGGGACAGGGAGGTTAAGCAATCAGCCCCAGCATTTT. It translates to CSARPGTGRLSNQPQHF.